This T cell receptor (beta chain) emerged from a study of CD8 T cells in ankylosing spondylitis. Points from the study as a whole: Both synovial fluid and blood in reactive arthritis had previously been reported to carry some motif variants. It was reported that disease-linked clones were significantly enriched in matched ankylosing spondylitis synovial fluid. A TCR beta motif made of fewer than 10 highly homologous variants seemed typical of ankylosing spondylitis blood.

The CDR3 runs to 11 residues. With 0 bases removed from V and 9 bases from J, the gap between germline ends came to 8 bases. CDR1 is DFQATT, CDR2 SNEGSKA, per germline (reference sequence). Quantitative 5'-RACE with molecular barcodes was used to make the TCR beta libraries. One entry per CDR3 protein results from TCRdb running MiXCR on the 5' RACE reads. This sample yields about 360,000 distinct CDR3 sequences, of which about 15% are seen a single time; 0.85% to 1.4% belongs to the top ten. Regarding this clonotype: Its antigen remains unidentified.

The sequenced material came from blood, either unsorted or a sorted T cell fraction (not recorded which). The receptor was isolated from a male donor with ankylosing spondylitis or in good health (not recorded which). The chain recombines TRBV20-1 with TRBJ1-1; D is ambiguous. CDR3 region: CSARDSTKAFF. The CDR3 DNA reads TGCAGTGCTAGAGATAGTACGAAAGCTTTCTTT.